Each of the 9 T cell receptor beta chains below was sequenced from the same sample in a study of T cell responses to AZD1222 COVID-19 vaccine. TCRdb's copy holds only in-frame clones and misses some; the assay was immunoSEQ multiplex PCR. This sample has 100,000 or so clones; roughly 90% occur once, and the top ten carry less than 3.5%. This specimen consisted of peripheral blood, obtained on day 0 of AZD1222 vaccination. The source is an adult in good health.

The genes are TRBV30 and TRBJ1-2, with TRBD1 matching 8 bases. The germline V gene has CDR1 GTSNPN and CDR2 SVGIG (reference sequence). CDR3 length: 14 residues. The trim removed 0 bases at V and 4 bases at J, leaving 4 bases unmatched. The CDR3 nucleotides read TGTGCCTGGAGTGTCGGACAGGGTCCCTATGGCTACACCTTC. It yields the protein CAWSVGQGPYGYTF.

This chain links TRBV27 with TRBJ2-7, with D possibly TRBD1 on 6 matching bases. Germline V gives CDR1 MNHEY, CDR2 SMNVEV (reference sequence). The CDR3 covers 15 residues. V was clipped by 4 bases and J by 0 bases, with 13 bases between them. The chain's CDR3 is CASSSSRDTSYEQYF. CDR3 sequence (DNA): TGTGCCAGCAGTTCCTCCAGGGACACCTCCTACGAGCAGTACTTC.

V is TRBV3-1 (or the pseudogene TRBV3-2) and J is TRBJ2-1; D unresolved. With 2 bases removed from V and 10 bases from J, the gap between germline ends came to 9 bases. This CDR3 has 12 residues. Germline CDR1 reads LGHDT; CDR2 reads YNNKEL (reference sequence). In nucleotides, the CDR3 is TGTGCCAGCAGCCAAAAGGGTCGCGAGCAGTTCTTC. As protein: CASSQKGREQFF.

The V and J genes are TRBV5-1 and TRBJ2-4, with 7 nucleotides matching TRBD2. The CDR3 runs 17 residues. CDR1 SGHRS and CDR2 YFSETQ come from the germline V gene. V lost 3 bases, J lost 2 bases, and 11 bases stayed unmatched. DNA for the CDR3: TGCGCCAGCAGCTGGGGTATACGGGAGGAAACCAAAAACATTCAGTACTTC. It is translated as CASSWGIREETKNIQYF.

This clone has more than one count but fewer than ten. CDR3 bases: TGTGCCAGTAGTCCGGGACTACTCTCCTACAATGAGCAGTTCTTC. Residues: CASSPGLLSYNEQFF. V usage is TRBV19 and J usage is TRBJ2-1; 7 bases are shared with TRBD2. Germline lookup yields CDR1 LNHDA and CDR2 SQIVND (reference sequence). The V gene end was trimmed by 5 bases and the J gene end by 0 bases; junction bases not matched to a gene: 4. There are 15 residues in the CDR3.

The CDR3 sequence: CASSSGLAGGETQYF. CDR3 in DNA: TGTGCCAGTAGCTCGGGACTAGCGGGAGGGGAGACCCAGTACTTC. The V call is TRBV19, the J call TRBJ2-5; 16 nucleotides line up with TRBD2. The CDR3 length is 15 residues. V dropped 6 bases and J dropped 5; count of bases not matched to a gene: 3. The V gene's germline CDR1 is LNHDA and CDR2 SQIVND (reference sequence).

This rearrangement joins TRBV11-2 to TRBJ2-1, with 7 positions matching TRBD1. Unmatched junction bases numbered 7, after V lost 5 bases and J lost 0 bases. This CDR3 has 16 amino acids. The germline gives CDR1 SGHAT, CDR2 FQNNGV. The DNA for the CDR3 is TGTGCCAGCAGCCGAACGACAGGGACCTCCTACAATGAGCAGTTCTTC. This translates into CASSRTTGTSYNEQFF.

This clone was recorded only once. This rearrangement joins TRBV5-4 to TRBJ1-1; no clear D gene. The germline CDR1 and CDR2 sequences are SGHNT and YYREEE (reference sequence). This CDR3 has 15 amino acids. With 0 bases removed from V and 1 base from J, the gap between germline ends came to 10 bases. CDR3 sequence reads: CASSLAEKGNTEAFF. The CDR3 DNA reads TGTGCCAGCAGCTTGGCGGAAAAGGGGAACACTGAAGCTTTCTTT. The whole variable domain, filled in from reference TRBV5-4 and TRBJ1-1, reads ETGVTQSPTHLIKTRGQQVTLRCSSQSGHNTVSWYQQALGQGPQFIFQYYREEENGRGNFPPRFSGLQFPNYSSELNVNALELDDSALYLCASSLAEKGNTEAFFGQGTRLTVV.

The chain joins TRBV6-5 to TRBJ2-1; tentative D call: TRBD2 (6 bases). V was shortened by 6 bases and J by 6 bases, with 18 bases between the two germline ends. Germline CDR1 is MNHEY and CDR2 is SVGAGI. CDR3 length equals 15 residues. CDR3: CASRPLGGAGNEQFF. CDR3 DNA: TGTGCCAGCAGACCCCTCGGAGGGGCAGGCAATGAGCAGTTCTTC.